Below are 22 T cell receptor beta chains sequenced from a single sample in a study of blood T cell repertoires in COVID-19. Produced via immunoSEQ multiplex PCR; TCRdb's table is partial and in-frame only. The repertoire has 200,000 to 250,000 clones, around 87% of them found once; the top ten carry about 6.2%. The sequenced sample consisted of peripheral blood. The receptor set was obtained from a man aged 55 to 70 who had recovered from COVID-19.

The V gene is TRBV28, the J gene TRBJ2-1; 12 bases are a match to TRBD2. Germline V gene sequence: CDR1 MDHEN, CDR2 SYDVKM. This CDR3 comprises 15 residues. The trim removed 6 bases at V and 2 bases at J, leaving 2 bases unmatched. In DNA form, the CDR3 reads TGTGCCAGCAGGACTAGCGGGAGTCCCTACAATGAGCAGTTCTTC. The encoded protein is CASRTSGSPYNEQFF.

The chain uses TRBV6-2 or TRBV6-3 and TRBJ2-7; the D gene is possibly TRBD2 (6 bases). Trimming cost V 5 bases and J 0 bases, with 17 bases left between them. The CDR3 loop spans 16 amino acids. The V gene's germline CDR1 is MNHEY and CDR2 SVGEGT. CDR3 in DNA: TGTGCCAGCAGTCCCCCTGTGGGGCGGGGCTCCTACGAGCAGTACTTC. Protein: CASSPPVGRGSYEQYF.

The chain links TRBV5-8 to TRBJ1-6; D is unresolved. The V and J ends lost 2 bases and 0 bases respectively, with 6 bases between them. This CDR3 has 15 amino acids. Germline CDR1 SGHTS, CDR2 YDEGEE. The CDR3 sequence is CASSLGSSYNSPLHF. For the CDR3, the DNA is TGTGCCAGCAGCTTAGGGAGCTCCTATAATTCACCCCTCCACTTT.

The chain uses TRBV9 and TRBJ2-4, with D possibly matching TRBD2 (5 bases). The CDR3 is 15 residues long. Trimming left V 0 bases short and J 8 bases short, with 15 bases between. CDR1 is SGDLS and CDR2 is YYNGEE in the germline V gene. The CDR3 nucleotides read TGTGCCAGCAGCGTAGGGGCGACGAGGGTACACATTCAGTACTTC. Translation: CASSVGATRVHIQYF.

This clone has a single count. This chain connects TRBV6-1 to TRBJ2-3; D not resolved. This CDR3 has 15 amino acids. CDR1 is MNHNS, CDR2 SASEGT, per germline. V dropped 2 bases and J dropped 6 bases, with 15 bases sitting between them. The CDR3 protein is CASSELAVLGDTQYF. CDR3 DNA: TGTGCCAGCAGTGAATTGGCGGTCCTGGGTGATACGCAGTATTTT.

The chain joins TRBV30 to TRBJ1-1; D is unclear. CDR3 length: 14 residues. CDR1 and CDR2 from the germline V gene are GTSNPN and SVGIG (reference sequence). V was cut by 5 bases and J by 4 bases, with 17 bases left in between. The CDR3 sequence is CAWSSRPGSTEAFF. The CDR3 DNA reads TGTGCCTGGTCTTCTCGTCCGGGGTCCACTGAAGCTTTCTTT. The variable domain in full, with the rest retrieved from reference TRBV30 and TRBJ1-1, is SQTIHQWPATLVQPVGSPLSLECTVEGTSNPNLYWYRQAAGRGLQLLFYSVGIGQISSEVPQNLSASRPQDRQFILSSKKLLLSDSGFYLCAWSSRPGSTEAFFGQGTRLTVV.

This rearrangement joins TRBV10-1 to TRBJ2-7; tentatively, D is TRBD1 (6 bases). V was pared by 8 bases and J by 0 bases, with 11 bases between. Germline assignment: CDR1 WNHNN and CDR2 SYGVQD (reference sequence). CDR3 size: 13 residues. As DNA, the CDR3 is TGCGCCAGCCGACAGGCGGGCTCCTACGAGCAGTACTTC. Its translation is CASRQAGSYEQYF.

This clone came up a few times. This chain joins TRBV19 and TRBJ2-7; 8 nucleotides agree with TRBD1. Per germline, CDR1 LNHDA and CDR2 SQIVND (reference sequence). There are 15 residues in the CDR3. Unmatched junction bases numbered 7, after V lost 4 bases and J lost 2 bases. Here the CDR3 DNA reads TGTGCCAGTAGTAGAATCCGGACAGGGCCCTACGAGCAGTACTTC. Amino acids: CASSRIRTGPYEQYF.

This clone was counted between two and nine times. The chain links TRBV10-3 to TRBJ1-1; the match to TRBD1 covers 7 bases. V shed 10 bases, J shed 1 base, and the junction held 9 bases outside the gene matches. The CDR3 totals 14 residues. Germline values: CDR1 ENHRY, CDR2 SYGVKD. Here the CDR3 DNA reads TGTGCCAGCCTTTTATCAGGGGGGAACACTGAAGCTTTCTTT. As protein: CASLLSGGNTEAFF.

The genes are TRBV29-1 and TRBJ2-6, with D unresolved. V lost 7 bases and J 1 base, leaving 11 bases between the germline ends. Per the germline V gene, CDR1 is SQVTM and CDR2 is ANQGSEA. The CDR3 is 14 residues long. CDR3 coding DNA: TGCAGCGCCGTTACGGTTTCTGGGGCCAACGTCCTGACTTTC. This encodes CSAVTVSGANVLTF.

The rearrangement uses TRBV30 and TRBJ2-2; 9 nucleotides align to TRBD1. Germline lookup yields CDR1 GTSNPN and CDR2 SVGIG (reference sequence). With V trimmed by 8 bases and J by 5 bases, 9 bases remained unmatched. The CDR3 totals 14 residues. As DNA, the CDR3 is TGTGCCAGAAAAACCGGGACAGGGACCGGGGAGCTGTTTTTT. Amino acids: CARKTGTGTGELFF.

J is TRBJ1-1 and V is TRBV19; 7 positions agree with TRBD1. The V segment lost 7 bases and the J segment 4 bases; nucleotides outside the gene matches: 9. This CDR3 has 14 amino acids. Germline V gene data show CDR1 as LNHDA and CDR2 as SQIVND (reference sequence). CDR3: CASMARGWSTEAFF. The CDR3 DNA reads TGTGCCAGTATGGCCAGGGGGTGGAGCACTGAAGCTTTCTTT.

Turning to this clone: The same CDR3 arises from other DNA sequences in this sample as well. The rearrangement uses TRBV5-1 and TRBJ2-3; 8 bases line up with TRBD2. The germline V gene encodes CDR1 SGHRS and CDR2 YFSETQ. J was trimmed by 0 bases and V by 0 bases; bases with no gene match: 0. The CDR3 consists of 15 residues. CDR3 DNA sequence: TGCGCCAGCAGCTTGGCTAGCGGGAGCACAGATACGCAGTATTTT. Amino acid sequence: CASSLASGSTDTQYF.

This chain connects TRBV6-2 or TRBV6-3 to TRBJ1-2, with TRBD1 matching over 11 bases. Per the germline V gene, CDR1 is MNHEY and CDR2 is SVGEGT. The V and J ends lost 5 bases and 0 bases, in that order; junction bases with no gene match: 5. The CDR3 totals 16 residues. The DNA of the CDR3 is TGTGCCAGCAGTCCGGGACAGGGGGGAGCTAACTATGGCTACACCTTC. Its translation is CASSPGQGGANYGYTF.

This clone has more than one count but fewer than ten. The rearrangement links TRBV6-5 to TRBJ2-7, with D possibly matching TRBD2 (5 bases). The germline CDR1 and CDR2 sequences are MNHEY and SVGAGI. The germline V and J ends were trimmed by 5 bases and 4 bases, with 18 bases remaining between them. The CDR3 runs to 15 residues. CDR3 sequence: CASSNGGPGNYEQYF. In DNA form, the CDR3 reads TGTGCCAGCAGTAATGGAGGCCCGGGGAATTACGAGCAGTACTTC.

The rearrangement uses TRBV6-5 and TRBJ2-7, with TRBD1 identical over 7 bases. This CDR3 has 14 residues. Trimming at V came to 5 bases and at J to 2 bases, leaving 6 bases not matched to a gene. Germline CDR1 and CDR2: MNHEY and SVGAGI. This CDR3 is CASSTTGSTYEQYF. The CDR3 DNA reads TGTGCCAGCAGTACGACAGGGTCTACCTACGAGCAGTACTTC.

A single count supports this clone. This chain joins TRBV7-8 and TRBJ1-1; unclear D gene. CDR3 length: 14 amino acids. CDR1 is SGHVS, CDR2 FQNEAQ, per germline. Between the trimmed V and J ends, which lost 5 bases and 7 bases, there was a span of 17 bases. CDR3 DNA sequence: TGTGCCAGCAGCGAAAGACACACTGCTGATGAAGCTTTCTTT. The encoded protein is CASSERHTADEAFF.

J is TRBJ2-5 and V is TRBV5-4; 8 nucleotides match TRBD2. Germline CDR1 is SGHNT and CDR2 is YYREEE (reference sequence). The trim removed 4 bases at V and 5 bases at J, leaving 4 bases unmatched. This CDR3 comprises 13 residues. The DNA of the CDR3 is TGTGCCAGCAGCCGGGAGGGAGGGGAGACCCAGTACTTC. Protein: CASSREGGETQYF.

This clone appeared a few times. This rearrangement joins TRBV7-2 to TRBJ2-3, with TRBD2 as a possible D gene (5 bases). V was clipped by 5 bases and J by 8 bases, with 17 bases between them. CDR1 SGHTA and CDR2 FQGNSA come from the germline V gene. The CDR3 has 14 amino acids. The CDR3 nucleotides read TGTGCCAGCAGCCCGGACTTGGGTTTTGGTACGCAGTATTTT. It translates to CASSPDLGFGTQYF.

The rearrangement links TRBV6-6 to TRBJ2-3, with 7 bases aligning to TRBD1. There are 14 residues in the CDR3. Trimming took 7 bases from V and 3 from J; bases not matched to a gene: 7. Germline lookup yields CDR1 MNHNY and CDR2 SVGAGI (reference sequence). The CDR3 sequence is CASKPSGGTDTQYF. The CDR3 DNA sequence: TGTGCCAGCAAGCCTTCAGGGGGAACAGATACGCAGTATTTT.

The CDR3 reads CASSAPGQGLETQYF. The CDR3 DNA follows: TGTGCCAGCAGCGCTCCGGGACAGGGGCTAGAGACCCAGTACTTC. V gene TRBV5-4 combines with J gene TRBJ2-5; TRBD1 agrees at 10 bases. Looked up from germline, CDR1 is SGHNT and CDR2 is YYREEE (reference sequence). This CDR3 comprises 15 residues. V dropped 4 bases and J dropped 4; count of bases not matched to a gene: 7.

V is TRBV5-1 and J is TRBJ2-1; possible D gene TRBD1, 6 bases. The germline V gene encodes CDR1 SGHRS and CDR2 YFSETQ. The CDR3 sequence is 14 residues long. With 2 bases removed from V and 8 bases from J, the gap between germline ends came to 14 bases. In nucleotides, the CDR3 is TGCGCCAGCAGCTTTGGCTCAGGGGCCGATGAGCAGTTCTTC. Its translation is CASSFGSGADEQFF.